This TCR beta chain came from a study of identifying expanded T cells in peripheral blood. This table comes from immunoSEQ multiplex PCR, and its TCRdb copy is limited to in-frame clones, with some not included. The sample has 70,000 or so clones; 90% are singletons. Collection occurred without any documented infections or immune events in donors. Germline CDR1 and CDR2: ENHRY and SYGVKD. V shed 11 bases and J shed 0 bases, with 15 bases lying between them. The CDR3 contains 14 residues. The receptor's source is a person aged 18 to 70 in good health. The source material was blood. V and J are TRBV10-3 and TRBJ2-3; unclear D gene. CDR3 bases: TGTGCCTCAACTTATGACCCTAGCACAGATACGCAGTATTTT. Translated, it gives CASTYDPSTDTQYF.